This TCR beta chain was found in a study of shared clonotypes between healthy human individuals. On the study more broadly: The people who gave samples were a couple of women and a few men aged 18 to 49.

Deep-level assay runs were performed. Unsorted PBMC DNA was run through sequencing on ten immunoSEQ deep assay plates. Repertoires were generated with immunoSEQ multiplex PCR, while TCRdb's copy carries only in-frame clones and drops some. The sample carries about 460,000 clones, 60% to 80% recorded once. For genomic DNA, unsorted samples relied on tens of millions of PBMCs. The sequence was obtained from a woman in her thirties or forties in good health. Some clones in this sample may be carry-over from other donors' samples. The sequencing input was PBMCs.

The CDR3: CASRQGRNQPQHF. CDR3 bases: TGTGCCAGCCGACAGGGACGCAATCAGCCCCAGCATTTT. This sequence joins TRBV2 and TRBJ1-5; TRBD1 matches 7 bases. Germline CDR1 SNHLY, CDR2 FYNNEI. The CDR3 is 13 amino acids. V lost 8 bases and J lost 2; bases outside the gene matches: 3.